The rows below give T cell receptor beta chains drawn from one sample of a study of T cell changes during pregnancy in multiple sclerosis. The data were produced by immunoSEQ multiplex PCR, yet TCRdb's version contains in-frame clones alone and is incomplete. The sample holds some 85,000 clones, around 96% seen once. The input for sequencing was peripheral blood, taken in the second trimester of pregnancy. Every receptor here comes from a female donor with multiple sclerosis, enrolled in a pregnancy study. CDR3s include the opening cysteine and the closing phenylalanine or tryptophan. A D gene is named only where the DNA matches it firmly. For some rows the clone size is stated as once, few or many, or as a class when expanded; others skip it.

J	D	V	size	CDR3	DNA
TRBJ2-7	NA	TRBV19	NA	CASSIGGSAGAHYEQYF	TGTGCCAGTAGTATAGGGGGTTCGGCGGGGGCTCACTACGAGCAGTACTTC
TRBJ1-5	NA	TRBV27	once	CASSLQGTNQPQHF	TGTGCCAGCAGCCTACAGGGAACCAATCAGCCCCAGCATTTT
TRBJ1-5	TRBD1	TRBV18	NA	CASSDTGTGVQPQHF	TGTGCCAGCTCAGACACCGGGACAGGGGTTCAGCCCCAGCATTTT
TRBJ1-1	TRBD1	TRBV4-1	once	CASSLYRGVNTEAFF	TGCGCCAGCAGCCTATACAGGGGCGTGAACACTGAAGCTTTCTTT
TRBJ1-2	NA	TRBV9	NA	CASSDGRDTNYGYTF	TGTGCCAGCAGCGACGGGAGGGACACCAACTATGGCTACACCTTC
TRBJ1-5	NA	TRBV6-1	NA	CASSDRGNQPQHF	TGTGCCAGCAGTGACAGGGGCAATCAGCCCCAGCATTTT
TRBJ2-1	TRBD2	TRBV5-1	NA	CASSLVLGLAVNEQFF	TGCGCCAGCAGCTTGGTGCTGGGACTAGCAGTGAATGAGCAGTTCTTC
TRBJ2-5	NA	TRBV7-2	NA	CASSLMGGPQETQYF	TGTGCCAGCAGCTTAATGGGAGGACCCCAAGAGACCCAGTACTTC
TRBJ2-1	TRBD2	TRBV7-9	once	CASSPRLAGDLNEQFF	TGTGCCAGCAGCCCTCGACTAGCGGGGGACCTGAATGAGCAGTTCTTC
TRBJ1-4	NA	TRBV30	few	CAWSGGEKLFF	TGTGCCTGGAGTGGAGGTGAAAAACTGTTTTTT